The 20 T cell receptor beta chains below come from one sample, sequenced in a study of T-cell memory formation after mild COVID-19. In TCRdb, the 5' RACE reads were re-called with MiXCR into one record per CDR3 protein. The table records about 180,000 distinct CDR3 sequences, 16% of them present only once. Input material: PBMCs or a T cell subset sorted from them (not recorded which). Receptors were obtained from an adult woman who had mild COVID-19 (a few samples of this study predate the infection). Cell type and time point are not known.

Only a few counts were recorded for this clonotype. The chain links TRBV6-1 to TRBJ1-1; D is undetermined. This CDR3 contains 14 residues. Looked up from germline, CDR1 is MNHNS and CDR2 is SASEGT. Trimming shortened V by 8 bases and J by 1 base, and 14 bases separated the two germline ends. In DNA, the CDR3 is TGTGCCAGCTCTTCGGGAGCCGGGAACACTGAAGCTTTCTTT. Translating it yields CASSSGAGNTEAFF.

The rearrangement joins TRBV20-1 to TRBJ2-3; weak D call: TRBD2 (5 bases). Germline V lookup: CDR1 DFQATT, CDR2 SNEGSKA (reference sequence). The length of the CDR3 is 13 residues. V was trimmed by 3 bases and J by 2 bases, leaving 9 bases between them. The CDR3: CSASYGNTDTQYF. For the CDR3, the DNA is TGCAGTGCTAGTTACGGGAACACAGATACGCAGTATTTT.

V gene TRBV12-3 or TRBV12-4 combines with J gene TRBJ2-1, with D uncertain. The CDR3 consists of 14 residues. Trimming removed 3 bases at V and 0 bases at J, with 6 bases between. CDR3 nucleotide sequence: TGTGCCAGCAGTTTTTGGGGCTCCTACAATGAGCAGTTCTTC. The encoded protein is CASSFWGSYNEQFF.

The chain joins TRBV4-1 to TRBJ2-1, with TRBD1 matching 9 bases. The CDR3 spans 16 residues. The ends lost 3 bases at V and 7 bases at J; junction bases unmatched: 10. Germline assignment: CDR1 MGHRA and CDR2 YSYEKL. The CDR3 DNA sequence: TGCGCCAGCAGCCACCCCTGGACAGGGGATCGGAATGAGCAGTTCTTC. Residues: CASSHPWTGDRNEQFF.

This clonotype occurred a few times. The chain has TRBV3-1 and TRBJ2-3; D remains ambiguous. The CDR3 consists of 12 residues. Germline values: CDR1 LGHDT, CDR2 YNNKEL (reference sequence). The V end was cut by 0 bases, the J end by 3 bases, with 1 base between. The CDR3 nucleotides read TGTGCCAGCAGCCAAGATACAGATACGCAGTATTTT. Protein sequence: CASSQDTDTQYF.

The rearrangement links TRBV20-1 to TRBJ1-5; TRBD1 might be the D (6 bases). CDR3 size: 15 residues. V lost 1 base and J lost 7, with 17 bases in between. Germline CDR1 is DFQATT and CDR2 is SNEGSKA (reference sequence). The CDR3 loop reads CSARARGPAGQPQHF. CDR3 in DNA: TGCAGTGCTAGAGCCAGGGGACCCGCCGGGCAGCCCCAGCATTTT.

V gene TRBV4-2 combines with J gene TRBJ1-1, with unresolved D. V was pared by 1 base and J by 5 bases, with 14 bases between. The CDR3 runs 15 residues. Germline assignment: CDR1 LGHNA and CDR2 YNFKEQ. CDR3 nucleotide sequence: TGTGCCAGCAGCCAAGGGGGTAGGCTCGGGACTGAAGCTTTCTTT. Its protein product is CASSQGGRLGTEAFF.

The V and J genes are TRBV10-3 and TRBJ2-7; perhaps TRBD1 as D (5 bases). From germline, CDR1 is ENHRY and CDR2 SYGVKD. V was shortened by 6 bases and J by 6 bases, with 15 bases between the two germline ends. The CDR3 contains 13 residues. CDR3: CAIRAGSSGEQYF. In DNA form, the CDR3 reads TGTGCCATCAGGGCAGGGTCGTCCGGCGAGCAGTACTTC.

The chain uses TRBV4-3 and TRBJ1-4; D not certain. CDR3 size: 15 residues. The germline V and J ends were trimmed by 1 base and 2 bases, with 8 bases remaining between them. From germline, CDR1 is LGHNA and CDR2 YSLEER. This CDR3 is CASSQAGRTNEKLFF. CDR3 nucleotides: TGCGCCAGCAGCCAAGCTGGGCGTACTAATGAAAAACTGTTTTTT.

This chain links TRBV24-1 with TRBJ2-2; D unresolved. Trimming pared 4 bases from V and 2 bases from J, leaving 4 bases between. The CDR3 extends over 13 amino acids. Germline CDR1 is KGHDR and CDR2 is SFDVKD. CDR3 sequence (DNA): TGTGCCACCAGTGAGTACAACACCGGGGAGCTGTTTTTT. Protein: CATSEYNTGELFF.

CDR3 sequence: CASSSQGGIYEAFF. CDR3 sequence (DNA): TGCGCCAGCAGCTCACAGGGAGGAATTTATGAAGCTTTCTTT. The chain carries TRBV5-1 and TRBJ1-1; tentative D call: TRBD1 (6 bases). CDR3 size: 14 residues. V was cut by 3 bases and J by 7 bases, with 16 bases left in between. The germline V gene has CDR1 SGHRS and CDR2 YFSETQ.

The gene calls are TRBV7-9 and TRBJ2-1; 9 bases are a match to TRBD2. The germline V gene encodes CDR1 SEHNR and CDR2 FQNEAQ (reference sequence). V lost 4 bases to trimming and J lost 10 bases; unmatched junction nucleotides: 8. The CDR3 covers 14 residues. CDR3 loop: CASSYGGGAREQFF. The CDR3 coding sequence is TGTGCCAGCAGCTATGGCGGGGGGGCCAGGGAGCAGTTCTTC.

This clonotype was detected a few times. This chain joins TRBV11-1 and TRBJ2-1, with D uncertain. Trimming cost V 1 base and J 10 bases, with 11 bases left between them. The germline V gene has CDR1 SGHAT and CDR2 FQDESV (reference sequence). The CDR3 sequence is 13 residues long. This CDR3 is CASSLDSPGEQFF. CDR3 nucleotides: TGTGCCAGCAGCTTAGACAGCCCCGGGGAGCAGTTCTTC.

This clonotype has just a few counts. This sequence joins TRBV6-5 and TRBJ1-1; 7 bases align to TRBD1. Germline values: CDR1 MNHEY, CDR2 SVGAGI. Trimming at V came to 4 bases and at J to 5 bases, leaving 4 bases not matched to a gene. The CDR3 is 13 residues long. CDR3 bases: TGTGCCAGCAGTTTAAACAGGGGAACTGAAGCTTTCTTT. Amino acids: CASSLNRGTEAFF.

V is TRBV6-6 and J is TRBJ2-1; 10 bases align to TRBD2. V dropped 4 bases and J dropped 10; count of bases not matched to a gene: 10. Germline V gives CDR1 MNHNY, CDR2 SVGAGI (reference sequence). CDR3 length: 15 residues. The CDR3 DNA reads TGTGCCAGCAGTTCGGGACTAGCGCGCTTAGACGAGCAGTTCTTC. This sequence encodes CASSSGLARLDEQFF.

This clonotype was counted between two and nine times. This rearrangement joins TRBV20-1 to TRBJ2-3; 8 nucleotides match TRBD2. Per the germline V gene, CDR1 is DFQATT and CDR2 is SNEGSKA (reference sequence). V shed 5 bases, J shed 7 bases, and the junction held 11 bases outside the gene matches. The CDR3 has 14 residues. The DNA for the CDR3 is TGCAGTGCTGAAACAAGCGGGAGAGGGAATACGCAGTATTTT. Translating it yields CSAETSGRGNTQYF.

The J gene is TRBJ1-2, the V gene TRBV6-5; the D is unclear. The CDR3 runs 14 residues. Between the trimmed V and J ends, which lost 2 bases and 7 bases, there was a span of 14 bases. The germline V gene has CDR1 MNHEY and CDR2 SVGAGI. CDR3 nucleotide sequence: TGTGCCAGCAGTTACCTTGCTTCCAGCAGTGGCTACACCTTC. It yields the protein CASSYLASSSGYTF.

The V and J genes are TRBV18 and TRBJ2-5; D gene ambiguous. Germline loops: CDR1 KGHSH, CDR2 LQKENI. Trimming shortened V by 5 bases and J by 4 bases, and 11 bases separated the two germline ends. The CDR3 consists of 13 residues. CDR3 DNA sequence: TGTGCCAGCTCAACAAACTACGGAGAGACCCAGTACTTC. This encodes CASSTNYGETQYF. The entire variable domain, with the rest obtained from reference TRBV18 and TRBJ2-5, is as follows: NAGVMQNPRHLVRRRGQEARLRCSPMKGHSHVYWYRQLPEEGLKFMVYLQKENIIDESGMPKERFSAEFPKEGPSILRIQQVVRGDSAAYFCASSTNYGETQYFGPGTRLLVL.

The chain is built from TRBV19 and TRBJ1-1; D remains unclear. V was cut by 4 bases and J by 0 bases, with 6 bases left in between. The CDR3 has 13 amino acids. In germline, CDR1 is LNHDA, CDR2 SQIVND (reference sequence). The CDR3 region is CASSSLMNTEAFF. The CDR3 DNA reads TGTGCCAGTAGTAGCCTCATGAACACTGAAGCTTTCTTT.

The table lists this clonotype with a few counts. The chain uses TRBV7-6 and TRBJ1-1; 11 bases align to TRBD1. The CDR3 consists of 16 residues. CDR1 SGHVS and CDR2 FNYEAQ come from the germline V gene. After removal of 4 bases from V and 3 bases from J, the junction contained 7 bases not matched to a gene. The CDR3 DNA sequence: TGTGCCAGCAGCTCTCGGACAGGGGGCGCCCACACTGAAGCTTTCTTT. The encoded protein is CASSSRTGGAHTEAFF.